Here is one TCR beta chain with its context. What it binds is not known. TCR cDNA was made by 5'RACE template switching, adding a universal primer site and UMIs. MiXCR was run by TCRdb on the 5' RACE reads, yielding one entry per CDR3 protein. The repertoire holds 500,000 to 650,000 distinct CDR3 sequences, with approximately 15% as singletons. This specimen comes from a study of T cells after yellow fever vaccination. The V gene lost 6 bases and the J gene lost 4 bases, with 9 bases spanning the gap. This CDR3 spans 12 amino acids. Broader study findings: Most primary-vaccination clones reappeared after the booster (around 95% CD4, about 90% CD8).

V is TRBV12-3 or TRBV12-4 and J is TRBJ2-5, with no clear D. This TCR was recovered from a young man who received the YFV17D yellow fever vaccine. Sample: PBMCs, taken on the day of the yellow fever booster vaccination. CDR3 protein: CASSPKRETQYF. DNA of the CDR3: TGTGCCAGCAGCCCGAAAAGAGAGACCCAGTACTTC.